This T cell receptor (beta chain) is from a study of long-term antiretroviral therapy in people with HIV. Whole-study results and caveats: Collection of the blood took place between the mid-2000s and the late 2010s. The ART regimens in use then may have been less effective than current ones. Pre-ART clonal expansion yielded clones that dominated the repertoire at all time points. Controls had broader CDR3 length ranges than HIV repertoires did.

Germline-derived CDR1 and CDR2 are SGHAT and FQNNGV. Trimming shortened V by 1 base and J by 7 bases, and 8 bases separated the two germline ends. This CDR3 comprises 12 residues. Two or more post-ART PBMC samples, plus at least one pre-ART sample, were available for each donor. Survey level was the resolution at which the v3.0 immunoSEQ assay ran. Clones were sequenced by immunoSEQ multiplex PCR, and TCRdb holds only the in-frame ones, with some missing. The data contain 12,000 or so clones, roughly 80% of them seen just once; the ten biggest clones take up about 20%. Comments on this clone: What it recognizes is unknown.

The chain links TRBV11-2 to TRBJ2-7; D remains ambiguous. This clonotype was obtained from a man aged 45-60 years with HIV. The source was unsorted PBMCs, collected just over 8 years after starting antiretroviral therapy. Written as DNA, the CDR3 is TGTGCCAGCAGCTTAGGGACCTGGGAGCAGTACTTC. Protein sequence: CASSLGTWEQYF.